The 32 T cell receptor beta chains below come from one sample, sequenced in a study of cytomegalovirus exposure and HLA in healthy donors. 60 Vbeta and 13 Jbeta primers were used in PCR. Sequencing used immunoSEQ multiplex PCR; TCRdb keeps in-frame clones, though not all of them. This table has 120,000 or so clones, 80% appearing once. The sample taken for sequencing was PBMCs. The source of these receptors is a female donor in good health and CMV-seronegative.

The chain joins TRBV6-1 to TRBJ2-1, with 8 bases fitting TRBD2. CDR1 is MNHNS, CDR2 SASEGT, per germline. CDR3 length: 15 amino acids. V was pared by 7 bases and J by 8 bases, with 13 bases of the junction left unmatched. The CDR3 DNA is TGTGCCAGCACCCGAAGTGTAGCGGGAAGCGATGAGCAGTTCTTC. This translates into CASTRSVAGSDEQFF.

The chain's CDR3 is CASRAGGWNNEQFF. The CDR3 nucleotides are TGTGCCAGCAGAGCGGGAGGGTGGAACAATGAGCAGTTCTTC. The rearrangement uses TRBV2 and TRBJ2-1, with TRBD2 matching 10 bases. J was trimmed by 5 bases and V by 6 bases; bases with no gene match: 4. Germline V gives CDR1 SNHLY, CDR2 FYNNEI. The CDR3 is 14 amino acids. The whole variable domain, filled in from reference TRBV2 and TRBJ2-1, reads EPEVTQTPSHQVTQMGQEVILRCVPISNHLYFYWYRQILGQKVEFLVSFYNNEISEKSEIFDDQFSVERPDGSNFTLKIRSTKLEDSAMYFCASRAGGWNNEQFFGPGTRLTVL.

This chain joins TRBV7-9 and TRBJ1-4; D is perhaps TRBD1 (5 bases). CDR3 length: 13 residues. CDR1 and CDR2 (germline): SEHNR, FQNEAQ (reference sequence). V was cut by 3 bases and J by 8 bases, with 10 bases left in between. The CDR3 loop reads CASSFGQGEKLFF. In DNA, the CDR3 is TGTGCCAGCAGCTTCGGGCAGGGCGAAAAACTGTTTTTT.

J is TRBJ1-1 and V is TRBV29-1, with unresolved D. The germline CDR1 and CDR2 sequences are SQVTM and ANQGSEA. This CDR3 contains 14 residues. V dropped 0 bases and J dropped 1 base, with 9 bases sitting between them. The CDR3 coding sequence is TGCAGCGTTGAAGACCCGGGAGAGAACACTGAAGCTTTCTTT. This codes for CSVEDPGENTEAFF.

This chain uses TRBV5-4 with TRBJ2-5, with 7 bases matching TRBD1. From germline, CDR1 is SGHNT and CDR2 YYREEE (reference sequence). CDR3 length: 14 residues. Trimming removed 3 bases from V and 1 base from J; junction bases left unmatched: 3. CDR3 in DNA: TGTGCCAGCAGCTCCGGACAGGTCCAAGAGACCCAGTACTTC. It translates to CASSSGQVQETQYF.

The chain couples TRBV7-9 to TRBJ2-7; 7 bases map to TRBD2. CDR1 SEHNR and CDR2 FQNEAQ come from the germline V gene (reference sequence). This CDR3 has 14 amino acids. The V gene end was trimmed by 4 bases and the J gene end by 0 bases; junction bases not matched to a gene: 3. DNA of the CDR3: TGTGCCAGCAGCTCCGGACTAGTCTCCTACGAGCAGTACTTC. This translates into CASSSGLVSYEQYF.

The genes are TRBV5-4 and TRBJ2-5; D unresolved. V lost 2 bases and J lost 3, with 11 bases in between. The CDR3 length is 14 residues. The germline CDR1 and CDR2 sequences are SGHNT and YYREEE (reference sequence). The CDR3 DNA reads TGTGCCAGCAGCTTTCGCGACACTGAAGAGACCCAGTACTTC. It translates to CASSFRDTEETQYF.

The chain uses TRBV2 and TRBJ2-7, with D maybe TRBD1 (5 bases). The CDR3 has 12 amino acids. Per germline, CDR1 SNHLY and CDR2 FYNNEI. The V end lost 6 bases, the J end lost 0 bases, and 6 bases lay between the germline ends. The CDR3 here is CASRTVSYEQYF. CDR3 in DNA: TGTGCCAGCAGGACAGTCTCCTACGAGCAGTACTTC. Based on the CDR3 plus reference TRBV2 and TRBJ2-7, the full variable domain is EPEVTQTPSHQVTQMGQEVILRCVPISNHLYFYWYRQILGQKVEFLVSFYNNEISEKSEIFDDQFSVERPDGSNFTLKIRSTKLEDSAMYFCASRTVSYEQYFGPGTRLTVT.

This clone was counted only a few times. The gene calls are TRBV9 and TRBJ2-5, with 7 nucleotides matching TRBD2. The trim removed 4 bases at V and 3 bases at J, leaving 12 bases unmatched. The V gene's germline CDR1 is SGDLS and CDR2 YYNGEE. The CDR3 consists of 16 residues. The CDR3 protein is CASSPHFAGEKETQYF. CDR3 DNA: TGTGCCAGCAGCCCCCACTTTGCGGGAGAAAAAGAGACCCAGTACTTC.

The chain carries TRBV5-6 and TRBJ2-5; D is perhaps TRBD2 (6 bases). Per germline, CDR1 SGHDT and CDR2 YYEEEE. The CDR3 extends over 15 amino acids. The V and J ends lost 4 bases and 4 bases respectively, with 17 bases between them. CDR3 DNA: TGTGCCAGCAGCACACTGCGGGACGCCCGAGAGACCCAGTACTTC. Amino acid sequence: CASSTLRDARETQYF.

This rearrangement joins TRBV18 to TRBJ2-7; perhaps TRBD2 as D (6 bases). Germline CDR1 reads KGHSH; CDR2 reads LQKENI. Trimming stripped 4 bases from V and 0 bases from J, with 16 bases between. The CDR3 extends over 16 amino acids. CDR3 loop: CASSRGTRGSSYEQYF. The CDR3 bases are TGTGCCAGCTCACGGGGAACGCGGGGAAGCTCCTACGAGCAGTACTTC.

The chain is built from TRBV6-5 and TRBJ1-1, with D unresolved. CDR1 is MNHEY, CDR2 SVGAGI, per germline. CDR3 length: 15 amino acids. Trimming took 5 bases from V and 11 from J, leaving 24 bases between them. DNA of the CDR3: TGTGCCAGCAGTCGCCGACAACCTACGAAAAATGAGGCTTTCTTT. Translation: CASSRRQPTKNEAFF.

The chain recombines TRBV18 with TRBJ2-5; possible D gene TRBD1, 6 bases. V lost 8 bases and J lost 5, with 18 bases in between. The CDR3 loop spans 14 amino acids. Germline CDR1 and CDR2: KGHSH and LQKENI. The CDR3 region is CASASTGTGETQYF. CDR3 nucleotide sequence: TGTGCCAGCGCGAGCACAGGGACCGGTGAGACCCAGTACTTC.

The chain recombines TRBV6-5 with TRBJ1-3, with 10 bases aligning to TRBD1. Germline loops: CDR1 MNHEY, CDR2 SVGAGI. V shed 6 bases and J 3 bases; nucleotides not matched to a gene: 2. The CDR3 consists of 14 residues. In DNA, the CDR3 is TGTGCCAGCAGGAGGGACAGGGGTGGAAACACCATATATTTT. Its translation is CASRRDRGGNTIYF.

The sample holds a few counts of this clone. CDR3 in DNA: TGTGCCAGCAGCTCACACGGTTGGACAACCAAAAACATTCAGTACTTC. It encodes CASSSHGWTTKNIQYF. The chain has TRBV11-2 and TRBJ2-4; maybe TRBD1 (5 bases). The CDR3 length is 16 residues. Germline V lookup: CDR1 SGHAT, CDR2 FQNNGV. V was shortened by 4 bases and J by 2 bases, with 15 bases between the two germline ends.

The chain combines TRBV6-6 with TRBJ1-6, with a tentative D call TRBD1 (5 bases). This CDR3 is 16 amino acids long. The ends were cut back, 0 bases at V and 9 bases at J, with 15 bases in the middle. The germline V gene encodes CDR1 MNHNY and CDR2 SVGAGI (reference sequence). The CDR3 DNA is TGTGCCAGCAGTTACTCTCGGGGGAAGGTGGGTTCACCCCTCCACTTT. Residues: CASSYSRGKVGSPLHF.

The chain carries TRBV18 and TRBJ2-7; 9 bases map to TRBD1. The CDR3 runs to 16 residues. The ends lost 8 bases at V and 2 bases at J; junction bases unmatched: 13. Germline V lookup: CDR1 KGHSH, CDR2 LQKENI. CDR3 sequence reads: CASAELGTGFTYEQYF. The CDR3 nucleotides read TGTGCCAGCGCAGAACTGGGGACAGGGTTTACCTACGAGCAGTACTTC.

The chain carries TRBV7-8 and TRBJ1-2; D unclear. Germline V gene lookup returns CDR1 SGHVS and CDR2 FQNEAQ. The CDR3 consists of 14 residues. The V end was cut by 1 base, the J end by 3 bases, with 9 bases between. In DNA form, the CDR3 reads TGTGCCAGCAGCTTAGTAGGGAGCGACTATGGCTACACCTTC. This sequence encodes CASSLVGSDYGYTF.

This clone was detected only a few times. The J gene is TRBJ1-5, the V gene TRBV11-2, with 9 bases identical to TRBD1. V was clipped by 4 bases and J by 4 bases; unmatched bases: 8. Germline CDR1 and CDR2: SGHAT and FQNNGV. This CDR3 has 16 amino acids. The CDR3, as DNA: TGTGCCAGCAGCTCCGACCGGGACAGGGATAATCAGCCCCAGCATTTT. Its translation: CASSSDRDRDNQPQHF.

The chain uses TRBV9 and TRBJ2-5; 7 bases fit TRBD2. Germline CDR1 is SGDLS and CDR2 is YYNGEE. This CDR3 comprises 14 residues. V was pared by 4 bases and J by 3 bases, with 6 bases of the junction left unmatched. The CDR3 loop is CASSPGLGKETQYF. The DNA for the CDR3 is TGTGCCAGCAGCCCAGGACTAGGCAAAGAGACCCAGTACTTC.

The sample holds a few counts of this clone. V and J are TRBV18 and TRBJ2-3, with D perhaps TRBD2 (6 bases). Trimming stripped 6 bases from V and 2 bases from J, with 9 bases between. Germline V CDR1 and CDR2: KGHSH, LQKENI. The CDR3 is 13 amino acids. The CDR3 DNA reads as TGTGCCAGCTCCGGGACTGCCACAGATACGCAGTATTTT. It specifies CASSGTATDTQYF.

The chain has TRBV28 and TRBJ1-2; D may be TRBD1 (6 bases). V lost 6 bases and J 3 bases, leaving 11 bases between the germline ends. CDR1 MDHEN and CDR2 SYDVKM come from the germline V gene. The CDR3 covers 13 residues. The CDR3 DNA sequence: TGTGCCAGCAGGATAGGACAGCACTATGGCTACACCTTC. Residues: CASRIGQHYGYTF.

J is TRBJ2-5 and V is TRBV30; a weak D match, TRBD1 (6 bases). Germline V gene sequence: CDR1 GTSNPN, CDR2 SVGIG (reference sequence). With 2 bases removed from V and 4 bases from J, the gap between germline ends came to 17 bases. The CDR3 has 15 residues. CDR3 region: CAWSNLGAQSETQYF. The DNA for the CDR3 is TGTGCCTGGAGTAATCTGGGGGCGCAATCAGAGACCCAGTACTTC.

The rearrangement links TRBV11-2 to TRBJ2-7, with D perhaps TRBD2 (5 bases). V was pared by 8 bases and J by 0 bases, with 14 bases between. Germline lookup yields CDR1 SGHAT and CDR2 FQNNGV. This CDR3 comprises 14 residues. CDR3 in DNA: TGTGCCAGCTCAAGGCGGGTAAGCTCCTACGAGCAGTACTTC. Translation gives CASSRRVSSYEQYF.

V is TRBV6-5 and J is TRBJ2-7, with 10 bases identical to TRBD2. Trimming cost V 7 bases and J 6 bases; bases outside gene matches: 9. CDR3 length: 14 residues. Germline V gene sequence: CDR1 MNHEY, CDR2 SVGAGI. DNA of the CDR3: TGTGCCAGCACCCCCCTAGCGGGGGTTGGCGAGCAGTACTTC. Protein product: CASTPLAGVGEQYF.

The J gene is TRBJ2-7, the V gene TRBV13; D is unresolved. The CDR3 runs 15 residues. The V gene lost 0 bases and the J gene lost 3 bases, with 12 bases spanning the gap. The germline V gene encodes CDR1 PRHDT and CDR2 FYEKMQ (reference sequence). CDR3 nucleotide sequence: TGTGCCAGCAGCTTAGGGCTCAGAAAATTCTACGAGCAGTACTTC. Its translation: CASSLGLRKFYEQYF.

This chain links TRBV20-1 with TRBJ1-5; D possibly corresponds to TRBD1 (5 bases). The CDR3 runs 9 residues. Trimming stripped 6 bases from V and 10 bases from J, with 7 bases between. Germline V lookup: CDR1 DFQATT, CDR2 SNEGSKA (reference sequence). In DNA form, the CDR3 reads TGCAGTGCGGGGGGACCCCAGCATTTT. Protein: CSAGGPQHF.

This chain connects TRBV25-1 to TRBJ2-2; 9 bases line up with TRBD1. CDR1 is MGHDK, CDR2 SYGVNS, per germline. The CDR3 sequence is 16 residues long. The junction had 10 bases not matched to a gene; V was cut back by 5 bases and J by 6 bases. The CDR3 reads CASSTPGQGYAGELFF. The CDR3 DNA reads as TGTGCCAGCAGTACCCCGGGACAGGGATACGCCGGGGAGCTGTTTTTT.

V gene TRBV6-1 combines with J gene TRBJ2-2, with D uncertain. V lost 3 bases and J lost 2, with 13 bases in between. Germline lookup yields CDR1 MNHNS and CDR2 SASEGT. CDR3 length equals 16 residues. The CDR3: CASSDGLRLNTGELFF. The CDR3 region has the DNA TGTGCCAGCAGTGATGGCTTGCGGTTAAACACCGGGGAGCTGTTTTTT.

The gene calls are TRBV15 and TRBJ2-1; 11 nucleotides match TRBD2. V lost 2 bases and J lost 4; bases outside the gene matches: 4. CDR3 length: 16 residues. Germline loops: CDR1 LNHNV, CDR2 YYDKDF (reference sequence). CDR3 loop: CATSRRTSGSYNEQFF. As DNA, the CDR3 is TGTGCCACCAGCAGACGTACTAGCGGGAGTTACAATGAGCAGTTCTTC.

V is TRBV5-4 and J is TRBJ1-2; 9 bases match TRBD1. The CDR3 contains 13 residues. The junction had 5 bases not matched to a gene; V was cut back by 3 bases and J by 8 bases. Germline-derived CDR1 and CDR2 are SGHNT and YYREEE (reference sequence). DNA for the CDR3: TGTGCCAGCAGCTGGGACAGGGTCTTGGGCTACACCTTC. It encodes CASSWDRVLGYTF.

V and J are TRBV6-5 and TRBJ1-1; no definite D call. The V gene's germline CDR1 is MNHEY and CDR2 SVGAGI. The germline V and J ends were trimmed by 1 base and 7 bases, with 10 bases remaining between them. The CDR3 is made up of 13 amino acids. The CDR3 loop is CASSYYLEDEAFF. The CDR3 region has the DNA TGTGCCAGCAGTTACTATTTGGAGGATGAAGCTTTCTTT.